Listed here is a single T cell receptor (beta chain). Antigen unknown. The immunoSEQ assay was version 4, run in survey mode. This table comes from immunoSEQ multiplex PCR, and its TCRdb copy is limited to in-frame clones, with some not included. The sample lists over 10,000 clones, about 66% occurring once. The source of the sample is a study of persistence of HIV-infected CD4 T cells. Study-wide points: Compared with CD3/CD28-stimulated cells, CMV- and Gag-responding cells showed lower TCRbeta richness.

This CDR3 contains 15 residues. The ends were cut back, 3 bases at V and 10 bases at J, with 16 bases in the middle. CDR1 and CDR2 (germline): SNHLY, FYNNEI. The stimulus was an HIV-1 Gag 15-mer peptide pool, about 1 ug/peptide/mL. Responding CD4+ T cells were sorted by upregulation of both CD40 ligand and CD69. This sample comprised CD4+ T cells sorted from PBMCs after approximately 19-hour stimulation, obtained from a patient who received antiretroviral therapy. The V and J genes are TRBV2 and TRBJ1-6; the D gene is possibly TRBD1 (5 bases). This receptor was obtained from an adult man with HIV who was CMV-seropositive. CDR3 in amino acids: CASSERGKKISPLHF. In DNA form, the CDR3 reads TGTGCCAGCAGTGAGAGGGGAAAGAAGATCTCACCCCTCCACTTT. Full variable domain (missing parts from reference TRBV2 and TRBJ1-6): EPEVTQTPSHQVTQMGQEVILRCVPISNHLYFYWYRQILGQKVEFLVSFYNNEISEKSEIFDDQFSVERPDGSNFTLKIRSTKLEDSAMYFCASSERGKKISPLHFGNGTRLTVT.